These 10 T cell receptor beta chains came from one sample sequenced in a study of shared clonotypes between healthy human individuals (TCRdb year 2020). The library was prepared using the immunoSEQ multiplex PCR assay. In its TCRdb copy, this immuneACCESS table keeps in-frame sequences only and misses some clones. Where compared with another copy, unresolved V genes explain less than half of these, and the others have no known cause. The sample table lists approximately 530,000 clones, about 96% of them with a count of one. The top ten constitute 0.055% to 0.075% of the sample. The source material was naive CD4+ T cells sorted from blood. The intended sense of this specimen's cell subset or site label: CD45RA+ positively selected. Every receptor here comes from a woman in her 30s in good health.

DNA of the CDR3: TGCGCCAGCAGCGGGGTGGGGTACAATGAGCAGTTCTTC. Its translation is CASSGVGYNEQFF. This rearrangement joins TRBV5-1 to TRBJ2-1; unclear D gene. Germline loops: CDR1 SGHRS, CDR2 YFSETQ. This CDR3 region has 13 residues. The V end lost 4 bases, the J end lost 4 bases, and 9 bases lay between the germline ends.

The genes are TRBV23-1 and TRBJ2-1, with a tentative D call TRBD1 (6 bases). TRBV23-1 is reported as an ORF; its role is uncertain. V shed 8 bases and J shed 5 bases, with 22 bases lying between them. The CDR3 runs 16 residues. The CDR3 DNA reads TGCGCCAGCTTATTAAAGGGGGAGATAGGTAACAATGAGCAGTTCTTC. Amino acid sequence: CASLLKGEIGNNEQFF.

The V and J genes are TRBV2 and TRBJ2-1; no firm D call. The CDR3 runs to 11 residues. Per the germline V gene, CDR1 is SNHLY and CDR2 is FYNNEI. The V and J ends lost 8 bases and 10 bases respectively, with 12 bases between them. The CDR3 loop reads CASGLAFEQFF. For the CDR3, the DNA is TGTGCCAGCGGGCTGGCCTTCGAGCAGTTCTTC.

This sequence joins TRBV7-9 and TRBJ1-4; no reliable D call. The CDR3 sequence is 14 residues long. CDR1 is SEHNR and CDR2 is FQNEAQ in the germline V gene (reference sequence). V was trimmed by 5 bases and J by 4 bases, leaving 11 bases between them. CDR3 protein: CASSQGRDNEKLFF. DNA for the CDR3: TGTGCCAGCAGCCAAGGACGGGATAATGAAAAACTGTTTTTT.

This sequence joins TRBV27 and TRBJ1-2; TRBD1 might be the D (6 bases). V was pared by 6 bases and J by 2 bases, with 13 bases between. The CDR3 is 14 residues long. Germline loops: CDR1 MNHEY, CDR2 SMNVEV (reference sequence). DNA for the CDR3: TGTGCCAGCAGACTATCCGGACAGAACTATGGCTACACCTTC. It specifies CASRLSGQNYGYTF.

This rearrangement joins TRBV28 to TRBJ1-4; 7 bases are a match to TRBD1. The trim removed 5 bases at V and 0 bases at J, leaving 3 bases unmatched. CDR3 length: 15 residues. Germline lookup yields CDR1 MDHEN and CDR2 SYDVKM. The CDR3 loop is CASSAGTATNEKLFF. The CDR3 region has the DNA TGTGCCAGCAGTGCGGGGACAGCAACTAATGAAAAACTGTTTTTT.

The chain has TRBV4-1 and TRBJ2-5; D remains unclear. Trimming took 5 bases from V and 2 from J, leaving 12 bases between them. The CDR3 has 14 residues. The germline CDR1 and CDR2 sequences are MGHRA and YSYEKL. The chain's CDR3 is CASSDNRGQETQYF. The CDR3 region has the DNA TGCGCCAGCAGCGACAACAGAGGACAAGAGACCCAGTACTTC.

This chain joins TRBV5-4 and TRBJ1-4, with D uncertain. CDR3 size: 13 residues. V was cut by 0 bases and J by 8 bases, with 8 bases left in between. The germline gives CDR1 SGHNT, CDR2 YYREEE (reference sequence). The CDR3: CASSLAVGEKLFF. CDR3 nucleotide sequence: TGTGCCAGCAGCTTGGCCGTGGGAGAAAAACTGTTTTTT.

The chain has TRBV28 and TRBJ2-7; D is ambiguous. Looked up from germline, CDR1 is MDHEN and CDR2 is SYDVKM. V lost 5 bases and J 2 bases, leaving 13 bases between the germline ends. The CDR3 has 14 residues. The CDR3, as DNA: TGTGCCAGCAGTCTTTTACCCGGTACCTACGAGCAGTACTTC. It yields the protein CASSLLPGTYEQYF. Supplemented by reference TRBV28 and TRBJ2-7, the full variable domain reads DVKVTQSSRYLVKRTGEKVFLECVQDMDHENMFWYRQDPGLGLRLIYFSYDVKMKEKGDIPEGYSVSREKKERFSLILESASTNQTSMYLCASSLLPGTYEQYFGPGTRLTVT.

This chain links TRBV5-3 with TRBJ1-5, with 7 nucleotides matching TRBD1. TRBV5-3 is an ORF, and what it does is uncertain. Losses at the gene ends were 4 bases for V and 2 bases for J; bases not matched to a gene: 9. The CDR3 loop spans 16 amino acids. CDR3 in amino acids: CARSPKGGAGNQPQHF. As DNA, the CDR3 is TGTGCCAGAAGCCCGAAAGGGGGCGCGGGCAATCAGCCCCAGCATTTT.